These 27 T cell receptor beta chains came from one sample sequenced in a study of shared clonotypes between healthy human individuals. Some clones are missing from TCRdb's copy, which holds only in-frame ones; the method was immunoSEQ multiplex PCR. The sample shows under 1,100,000 clones, approximately 72% of them seen only once. The sequenced sample was memory CD4+ T cells sorted from blood. Noted subset: CD45RA-negative fraction. The receptors here all came from a man younger than 35 in good health.

The V and J genes are TRBV18 and TRBJ1-1; 12 nucleotides agree with TRBD1. The V gene end was trimmed by 0 bases and the J gene end by 4 bases; junction bases not matched to a gene: 6. The germline gives CDR1 KGHSH, CDR2 LQKENI. CDR3 length equals 17 residues. The DNA for the CDR3 is TGTGCCAGCTCACCACCAGGGACAGGGGGCTCGGGCACTGAAGCTTTCTTT. Translated: CASSPPGTGGSGTEAFF.

This clone has a single count. Here the CDR3 DNA reads TGTGCCAGCAGTTCCCCTCTTTCTTCCTACAATGAGCAGTTCTTC. This encodes CASSSPLSSYNEQFF. The rearrangement uses TRBV6-6 and TRBJ2-1; D is unresolved. The CDR3 contains 15 residues. Trimming pared 4 bases from V and 1 base from J, leaving 11 bases between. CDR1 is MNHNY and CDR2 is SVGAGI in the germline V gene (reference sequence).

V gene TRBV10-3 combines with J gene TRBJ1-4; D remains unclear. V was cut by 2 bases and J by 4 bases, with 5 bases left in between. The CDR3 has 13 amino acids. Germline CDR1 and CDR2: ENHRY and SYGVKD. DNA for the CDR3: TGTGCCATCAGTGAGGGTTATAATGAAAAACTGTTTTTT. Its protein is CAISEGYNEKLFF.

The chain employs TRBV11-1 and TRBJ1-2, with D unclear. The CDR3 length is 11 residues. CDR1 SGHAT and CDR2 FQDESV come from the germline V gene (reference sequence). V was shortened by 4 bases and J by 4 bases, with 4 bases between the two germline ends. CDR3 region: CASSSFYGYTF. CDR3 nucleotides: TGTGCCAGCAGCTCCTTCTATGGCTACACCTTC.

The V gene is TRBV9, the J gene TRBJ2-3; weak D call: TRBD1 (6 bases). Trimming took 4 bases from V and 4 from J, leaving 10 bases between them. The germline V gene encodes CDR1 SGDLS and CDR2 YYNGEE. The CDR3 consists of 13 residues. The CDR3 DNA is TGTGCCAGCAGCACAGGGCCCCCAGATACGCAGTATTTT. Protein sequence: CASSTGPPDTQYF.

As concerns this clone: Other DNA variants within this sample encode the same CDR3. The chain combines TRBV6-1 with TRBJ1-1, with D tentatively TRBD1 (6 bases). Germline V gives CDR1 MNHNS, CDR2 SASEGT. The length of the CDR3 is 15 residues. V lost 3 bases to trimming and J lost 1 base, with 12 bases between them. In DNA, the CDR3 is TGTGCCAGCAGTGAGGGGGGGCTCGGGAACACTGAAGCTTTCTTT. It specifies CASSEGGLGNTEAFF.

This chain connects TRBV7-8 to TRBJ2-7; the D is unclear. V was cut by 2 bases and J by 2 bases, with 13 bases left in between. CDR1 SGHVS and CDR2 FQNEAQ come from the germline V gene. The CDR3 is 15 amino acids. The CDR3 DNA reads as TGTGCCAGCAGCTTAATTAAAGGCGGTACCTACGAGCAGTACTTC. Its translation is CASSLIKGGTYEQYF.

This rearrangement joins TRBV14 to TRBJ2-7; D could derive from TRBD1 or TRBD2 (5 bases each). Trimming cost V 5 bases and J 6 bases, with 17 bases left between them. Germline values: CDR1 SGHDN, CDR2 FVKESK. The CDR3 length is 14 residues. The CDR3 nucleotides are TGTGCCAGCAGCTGGATGATGGGGGAAGTCGAGCAGTACTTC. This codes for CASSWMMGEVEQYF. Full variable domain (rest looked up from reference TRBV14 and TRBJ2-7): EAGVTQFPSHSVIEKGQTVTLRCDPISGHDNLYWYRRVMGKEIKFLLHFVKESKQDESGMPNNRFLAERTGGTYSTLKVQPAELEDSGVYFCASSWMMGEVEQYFGPGTRLTVT.

This clone appeared a few times. The chain uses TRBV6-4 and TRBJ1-2, with D possibly being TRBD1 (5 bases). Germline V gene data show CDR1 as MRHNA and CDR2 as SNTAGT. CDR3 length: 13 residues. The V end lost 8 bases, the J end lost 4 bases, and 14 bases lay between the germline ends. The CDR3 DNA sequence: TGTGCCAGCCTGACACGACAGAGCTATGGCTACACCTTC. It translates to CASLTRQSYGYTF.

This clone was picked up a small number of times. This sample includes further DNA sequences coding for the same CDR3. This chain connects TRBV6-6 to TRBJ2-7, with D tentatively TRBD1 (5 bases). CDR1 MNHNY and CDR2 SVGAGI come from the germline V gene (reference sequence). Trimming removed 2 bases at V and 3 bases at J, with 11 bases between. This CDR3 contains 14 residues. The CDR3 here is CASSYGGRDYEQYF. In nucleotides, the CDR3 is TGTGCCAGCAGTTACGGTGGCAGGGACTACGAGCAGTACTTC.

The J gene is TRBJ1-6, the V gene TRBV5-5, with TRBD1 identical over 8 bases. Germline loops: CDR1 SGHKS, CDR2 YYEKEE (reference sequence). The ends lost 0 bases at V and 12 bases at J; junction bases unmatched: 5. The CDR3 totals 14 residues. Here the CDR3 reads CASSLEQGVVPLHF. Here the CDR3 DNA reads TGTGCCAGCAGCTTGGAACAGGGGGTAGTACCCCTCCACTTT.

This clone was picked up one time. V gene TRBV2 combines with J gene TRBJ2-5; D may be TRBD2 (5 bases). The germline V gene encodes CDR1 SNHLY and CDR2 FYNNEI. The CDR3 sequence is 11 residues long. Trimming pared 8 bases from V and 4 bases from J, leaving 8 bases between. In DNA form, the CDR3 reads TGTGCCAGCGAGGGTAGAGAGACCCAGTACTTC. Amino acid sequence: CASEGRETQYF.

The rearrangement joins TRBV4-3 to TRBJ1-4; unclear D gene. Germline CDR1 reads LGHNA; CDR2 reads YSLEER. Trimming shortened V by 4 bases and J by 0 bases, and 9 bases separated the two germline ends. The CDR3 runs to 15 residues. The chain's CDR3 is CASSLGGATNEKLFF. The CDR3 bases are TGCGCCAGCAGCCTGGGTGGGGCAACTAATGAAAAACTGTTTTTT.

DNA for the CDR3: TGTGCCAGCAGCCCACCATCCCCGGGAGGCATCGGGGAGCTGTTTTTT. Protein: CASSPPSPGGIGELFF. The rearrangement links TRBV11-3 to TRBJ2-2, with 7 nucleotides matching TRBD2. CDR1 and CDR2 (germline): SGHNT, YENEEA. The CDR3 is 16 amino acids. V gave up 5 bases and J gave up 7 bases; unmatched junction bases: 13.

This clone was picked up one time. The chain joins TRBV7-9 to TRBJ2-1; D not resolved. The length of the CDR3 is 16 residues. Germline CDR1 SEHNR, CDR2 FQNEAQ (reference sequence). Trimming stripped 0 bases from V and 6 bases from J, with 15 bases between. DNA of the CDR3: TGTGCCAGCAGCTTAGCGAGGCAGGACGTTATCAATGAGCAGTTCTTC. Its protein product is CASSLARQDVINEQFF.

The V gene is TRBV6-4, the J gene TRBJ2-7; tentatively, D is TRBD1 (6 bases). The CDR3 is 14 amino acids. V lost 3 bases, J lost 2 bases, and 11 bases lay in between. Germline values: CDR1 MRHNA, CDR2 SNTAGT. The CDR3 coding sequence is TGTGCCAGCAGTGAGGGGACACCTACCTACGAGCAGTACTTC. This translates into CASSEGTPTYEQYF.

CDR3: CASSLGRAATNEKLFF. CDR3 sequence (DNA): TGTGCCAGCAGCTTAGGGCGGGCAGCAACTAATGAAAAACTGTTTTTT. This chain links TRBV13 with TRBJ1-4; D is undetermined. V was pared by 0 bases and J by 0 bases, with 8 bases between. This CDR3 comprises 16 residues. The germline V gene encodes CDR1 PRHDT and CDR2 FYEKMQ (reference sequence).

J is TRBJ1-2 and V is TRBV6-5; the match to TRBD1 covers 7 bases. V trimming: 5 bases; J trimming: 4 bases; junction bases outside the gene matches: 10. The germline V gene has CDR1 MNHEY and CDR2 SVGAGI. This CDR3 region has 15 residues. In DNA, the CDR3 is TGTGCCAGCAGTCGATACCGGACAGGCAGCTATGGCTACACCTTC. It encodes CASSRYRTGSYGYTF.

This chain uses TRBV15 with TRBJ2-1, with 12 bases identical to TRBD2. The CDR3 loop spans 16 amino acids. After removal of 0 bases from V and 9 bases from J, the junction contained 6 bases not matched to a gene. Looked up from germline, CDR1 is LNHNV and CDR2 is YYDKDF (reference sequence). In DNA, the CDR3 is TGTGCCACCAGCAGAGATCCTCTAGCGGGGGGGGCTGAGCAGTTCTTC. Protein sequence: CATSRDPLAGGAEQFF.

This chain uses TRBV7-9 with TRBJ2-2; TRBD2 aligns across 11 bases. The CDR3 is made up of 16 amino acids. The V gene end was trimmed by 4 bases and the J gene end by 4 bases; junction bases not matched to a gene: 5. Germline values: CDR1 SEHNR, CDR2 FQNEAQ (reference sequence). The CDR3 here is CASSSGTSGFTGELFF. CDR3 in DNA: TGTGCCAGCAGCTCAGGGACTAGCGGTTTCACCGGGGAGCTGTTTTTT.

This sequence joins TRBV4-3 and TRBJ2-3; 8 nucleotides agree with TRBD2. Germline loops: CDR1 LGHNA, CDR2 YSLEER. This CDR3 is 19 amino acids long. J gave up 0 bases and V 0 bases, and 11 bases lay outside the gene matches. The chain's CDR3 is CASSQDLPIASGSTDTQYF. The CDR3 DNA is TGCGCCAGCAGCCAAGATCTTCCCATAGCTAGCGGGAGCACAGATACGCAGTATTTT.

The rearrangement uses TRBV2 and TRBJ2-7, with D hard to call. Germline V gene data show CDR1 as SNHLY and CDR2 as FYNNEI. V gave up 7 bases and J gave up 0 bases, with 10 bases separating them. The CDR3 spans 13 residues. The CDR3: CASNEVSSYEQYF. In nucleotides, the CDR3 is TGTGCCAGCAATGAGGTGAGCTCCTACGAGCAGTACTTC.

Note on this clone: The same CDR3 is also encoded by other DNA sequences in this sample. The J gene is TRBJ1-1, the V gene TRBV14, with D possibly TRBD1 on 6 matching bases. The germline gives CDR1 SGHDN, CDR2 FVKESK. V was pared by 0 bases and J by 1 base, with 9 bases between. This CDR3 comprises 15 residues. CDR3 DNA: TGTGCCAGCAGCCAAGATCCCAGGGGGAACACTGAAGCTTTCTTT. This translates into CASSQDPRGNTEAFF.

The chain carries TRBV6-1 and TRBJ2-4; weak D call: TRBD2 (6 bases). The CDR3 contains 17 residues. Per germline, CDR1 MNHNS and CDR2 SASEGT. V dropped 5 bases and J dropped 0 bases, with 17 bases sitting between them. The CDR3 region is CASSKEIAEGAKNIQYF. As DNA, the CDR3 is TGTGCCAGCAGTAAAGAGATAGCGGAGGGAGCCAAAAACATTCAGTACTTC.

In the case of this clone: The junction departs from germline at one end; a sequencing error may be responsible. The CDR3 loop is CASSSQGGRETQYF. In DNA form, the CDR3 reads TGTGCTAGCAGCTCGCAGGGGGGCAGAGAGACCCAGTACTTC. The V gene is TRBV7-7, the J gene TRBJ2-5; D is perhaps TRBD1 (7 bases). Germline values: CDR1 SSHAT, CDR2 FNYEAQ (reference sequence). This CDR3 spans 14 amino acids.

This clone was found a few times. This chain links TRBV5-1 with TRBJ2-7; 7 nucleotides match TRBD1. The J segment lost 3 bases and the V segment lost 4 bases, leaving 7 bases of the junction unmatched. Germline V lookup: CDR1 SGHRS, CDR2 YFSETQ. The length of the CDR3 is 14 residues. The CDR3 sequence is CASSPGQSFYEQYF. The CDR3 DNA reads as TGCGCCAGCAGCCCGGGACAGAGCTTCTACGAGCAGTACTTC.

The chain couples TRBV7-2 to TRBJ2-2; 7 bases match TRBD2. The ends lost 1 base at V and 3 bases at J; junction bases unmatched: 5. Germline V gene lookup returns CDR1 SGHTA and CDR2 FQGNSA. There are 16 residues in the CDR3. In DNA form, the CDR3 reads TGTGCCAGCAGCTTAGTGGGAGGGCCCGACACCGGGGAGCTGTTTTTT. Amino acid sequence: CASSLVGGPDTGELFF.